This is a list of T cell receptor beta chains from one sample in a study of cytomegalovirus exposure and HLA in healthy donors. Clones were sequenced by immunoSEQ multiplex PCR, and TCRdb holds only the in-frame ones, with some missing. The data hold around 170,000 clones, with roughly 79% observed a single time. The sequenced sample was PBMCs. All receptors come from a man aged 40-50 years in good health and CMV-seronegative. CDR3s include the opening cysteine and the closing phenylalanine or tryptophan. A D gene is named only where the DNA matches it firmly. Where a row states a size, it is once, few, many or the class of an expanded clone; other rows omit it.

j_call: TRBJ1-3
d_call: .
clone_size: .
v_call: TRBV6-6
cdr3_aa: CATEGGGNTIYF
cdr3_nt: TGTGCCACCGAGGGTGGGGGGAACACCATATATTTT

j_call: TRBJ1-1
d_call: TRBD1
clone_size: .
v_call: TRBV6-6
cdr3_aa: CASSFRGTVGIPEAFF
cdr3_nt: TGTGCCAGCAGTTTCCGCGGGACAGTTGGGATTCCTGAAGCTTTCTTT

j_call: TRBJ1-2
d_call: .
clone_size: .
v_call: TRBV7-2
cdr3_aa: CASSLAGGGRMEGYTF
cdr3_nt: TGTGCCAGCAGCTTAGCGGGGGGGGGCAGGATGGAGGGCTACACCTTC

j_call: TRBJ1-4
d_call: .
clone_size: .
v_call: TRBV29-1
cdr3_aa: CSVEELGLANEKLFF
cdr3_nt: TGCAGCGTTGAAGAGTTGGGGCTGGCTAATGAAAAACTGTTTTTT

j_call: TRBJ2-1
d_call: TRBD2
clone_size: .
v_call: TRBV6-5
cdr3_aa: CASSYGTSGSDEQFF
cdr3_nt: TGTGCCAGCAGTTACGGGACTAGCGGGAGCGATGAGCAGTTCTTC

j_call: TRBJ2-4
d_call: .
clone_size: .
v_call: TRBV4-1
cdr3_aa: CASSPSVRNSQYF
cdr3_nt: TGCGCCAGCAGCCCTAGCGTCCGAAACAGTCAGTACTTC

j_call: TRBJ1-1
d_call: .
clone_size: .
v_call: TRBV19
cdr3_aa: CASSMHDTLNTEAFF
cdr3_nt: TGTGCCAGTAGTATGCATGATACTTTGAACACTGAAGCTTTCTTT

j_call: TRBJ2-1
d_call: .
clone_size: .
v_call: TRBV7-8
cdr3_aa: CASSLNPDEQFF
cdr3_nt: TGTGCCAGCAGCTTAAATCCGGATGAGCAGTTCTTC

j_call: TRBJ2-3
d_call: .
clone_size: .
v_call: TRBV5-1
cdr3_aa: CASSLQAVSTDTQYF
cdr3_nt: TGCGCCAGCAGCTTGCAAGCGGTTAGCACAGATACGCAGTATTTT

j_call: TRBJ2-3
d_call: TRBD1
clone_size: .
v_call: TRBV28
cdr3_aa: CASSLGQGTDTQYF
cdr3_nt: TGTGCCAGCAGCCTTGGACAGGGAACAGATACGCAGTATTTT

j_call: TRBJ1-1
d_call: TRBD1
clone_size: .
v_call: TRBV5-6
cdr3_aa: CASSLDRGRVTEAFF
cdr3_nt: TGTGCCAGCAGCTTGGACAGGGGGCGGGTCACTGAAGCTTTCTTT

j_call: TRBJ2-7
d_call: .
clone_size: .
v_call: TRBV5-8
cdr3_aa: CASSPRGARGHEQYF
cdr3_nt: TGTGCCAGCAGCCCCCGAGGGGCGCGGGGGCACGAGCAGTACTTC

j_call: TRBJ2-6
d_call: .
clone_size: once
v_call: TRBV6-6
cdr3_aa: CASTEAGANGLTF
cdr3_nt: TGTGCCAGCACGGAAGCAGGGGCCAACGGCCTGACTTTC

j_call: TRBJ1-5
d_call: TRBD1
clone_size: .
v_call: TRBV10-3
cdr3_aa: CAISESQGANQPQHF
cdr3_nt: TGTGCCATCAGTGAGTCGCAGGGGGCCAATCAGCCCCAGCATTTT

j_call: TRBJ2-1
d_call: .
clone_size: .
v_call: TRBV30
cdr3_aa: CAWRFVDGGYNEQFF
cdr3_nt: TGTGCCTGGAGGTTCGTGGACGGAGGATACAATGAGCAGTTCTTC

j_call: TRBJ1-2
d_call: TRBD1
clone_size: .
v_call: TRBV5-5
cdr3_aa: CASSPGQLNYGYTF
cdr3_nt: TGTGCCAGCAGCCCGGGACAGCTTAACTATGGCTACACCTTC

j_call: TRBJ2-4
d_call: .
clone_size: .
v_call: TRBV29-1
cdr3_aa: CSVEVGGQGIQYF
cdr3_nt: TGCAGCGTTGAAGTAGGCGGGCAAGGGATTCAGTACTTC

j_call: TRBJ2-2
d_call: TRBD1
clone_size: .
v_call: TRBV6-5
cdr3_aa: CASTRDSTGELFF
cdr3_nt: TGTGCCAGCACTCGGGACAGCACCGGGGAGCTGTTTTTT

j_call: TRBJ1-1
d_call: .
clone_size: .
v_call: TRBV7-9
cdr3_aa: CASSFTGNTEAFF
cdr3_nt: TGTGCCAGCAGCTTTACAGGAAACACTGAAGCTTTCTTT

j_call: TRBJ2-2
d_call: .
clone_size: once
v_call: TRBV14
cdr3_aa: CASSPLAGMNTGELFF
cdr3_nt: TGTGCCAGCAGCCCCCTCGCAGGGATGAACACCGGGGAGCTGTTTTTT

j_call: TRBJ2-7
d_call: TRBD1
clone_size: .
v_call: TRBV4-1
cdr3_aa: CAIRLGQGKAYEQYF
cdr3_nt: TGCGCCATCAGGCTGGGACAGGGGAAGGCCTACGAGCAGTACTTC

j_call: TRBJ2-3
d_call: TRBD2
clone_size: .
v_call: TRBV5-1
cdr3_aa: CASSPGPSGSSTDTQYF
cdr3_nt: TGCGCCAGCAGCCCGGGACCTAGCGGATCTAGCACAGATACGCAGTATTTT

j_call: TRBJ2-7
d_call: .
clone_size: .
v_call: TRBV11-2
cdr3_aa: CASSLSGNSYEQYF
cdr3_nt: TGTGCCAGCAGCTTATCGGGAAACTCCTACGAGCAGTACTTC

j_call: TRBJ2-5
d_call: TRBD2
clone_size: few
v_call: TRBV2
cdr3_aa: CASSPLAGAEETQYF
cdr3_nt: TGTGCCAGCAGTCCACTAGCGGGAGCTGAAGAGACCCAGTACTTC

j_call: TRBJ2-7
d_call: TRBD1
clone_size: .
v_call: TRBV30
cdr3_aa: CAWATADRDYEQYF
cdr3_nt: TGTGCCTGGGCCACCGCGGACAGGGACTACGAGCAGTACTTC

j_call: TRBJ2-2
d_call: .
clone_size: .
v_call: TRBV7-9
cdr3_aa: CASRESTGNTGELFF
cdr3_nt: TGTGCCAGCAGAGAGTCGACGGGAAACACCGGGGAGCTGTTTTTT

j_call: TRBJ1-2
d_call: TRBD1
clone_size: .
v_call: TRBV7-6
cdr3_aa: CASSRGGRDGYTF
cdr3_nt: TGTGCCAGCAGCCGAGGGGGCCGGGACGGCTACACCTTC

j_call: TRBJ2-1
d_call: TRBD2
clone_size: .
v_call: TRBV19
cdr3_aa: CASNRGRESYNEQFF
cdr3_nt: TGTGCCAGTAATCGGGGGAGGGAGTCCTACAATGAGCAGTTCTTC